The rows below give T cell receptor beta chains drawn from one sample of a study of technical replicates of blood from a few donors. The protocol was immunoSEQ multiplex PCR, while the TCRdb copy is restricted to in-frame clones and leaves out a portion. In the table there are 75,000 to 80,000 clones, roughly 94% of which are singletons. The sequenced material came from T cells isolated from PBMCs. The receptors originated from a human donor in good health. Both conserved end residues are part of each CDR3. A D gene is named only where the DNA matches it firmly. Not every row has a clone size; where given, it reads once, few, many or a size class.

length	J	size	D	V	CDR3	DNA
15	TRBJ2-7	-	TRBD1	TRBV4-1	CASSQGQGVPYEQYF	TGCGCCAGCAGCCAGGGACAGGGGGTTCCCTACGAGCAGTACTTC
18	TRBJ2-7	-	TRBD2	TRBV7-2	CASSQGVLAGGSIVEQYF	TGTGCCAGCAGCCAAGGGGTACTAGCGGGAGGATCGATCGTCGAGCAGTACTTC
15	TRBJ2-5	-	TRBD1	TRBV4-1	CASSQIGTVQETQYF	TGCGCCAGCAGCCAGATAGGGACAGTACAAGAGACCCAGTACTTC
15	TRBJ1-1	-	TRBD1	TRBV11-3	CASSTTGTANTEAFF	TGTGCCAGCAGCACAACCGGGACAGCGAACACTGAAGCTTTCTTT
15	TRBJ1-5	-	-	TRBV5-1	CASSLGDTLAQPQHF	TGCGCCAGCAGCTTGGGTGACACTCTGGCCCAGCCCCAGCATTTT
15	TRBJ2-2	-	-	TRBV5-1	CASSFRTTNTGELFF	TGCGCCAGCAGCTTCCGGACTACTAACACCGGGGAGCTGTTTTTT
16	TRBJ2-7	once	-	TRBV13	CASSSPSGRNMYEQYF	TGTGCCAGCAGCTCACCCAGTGGGAGGAATATGTACGAGCAGTACTTC
17	TRBJ2-3	-	TRBD2	TRBV27	CASSFQLLAGDTDTQYF	TGTGCCAGCAGTTTCCAACTACTAGCGGGGGACACAGATACGCAGTATTTT
14	TRBJ1-4	-	-	TRBV30	CAHQTGTLNEKLFF	TGTGCCCACCAAACAGGGACACTTAATGAAAAACTGTTTTTT
14	TRBJ1-5	once	-	TRBV19	CASRDGGERQPQHF	TGTGCCAGTAGGGACGGGGGGGAGAGGCAGCCCCAGCATTTT
17	TRBJ2-5	-	-	TRBV28	CASSQLLATSYQETQYF	TGTGCCAGCAGTCAACTTCTAGCGACTAGTTACCAAGAGACCCAGTACTTC
12	TRBJ1-5	-	-	TRBV10-1	CARGGDWVPQHF	TGCGCCAGGGGGGGTGATTGGGTACCCCAGCATTTT
13	TRBJ2-2	-	-	TRBV25-1	CASNEGRTGELFF	TGTGCCAGCAATGAGGGGAGGACCGGGGAGCTGTTTTTT
14	TRBJ1-5	-	TRBD1	TRBV19	CASSVDRGNQPQHF	TGTGCCAGTAGTGTCGACAGGGGCAATCAGCCCCAGCATTTT
15	TRBJ2-7	-	-	TRBV7-2	CASTLELVSTYEQYF	TGTGCCAGCACCCTCGAACTAGTGAGTACCTACGAGCAGTACTTC
15	TRBJ1-5	-	-	TRBV18	CASSPETGLDQPQHF	TGTGCCAGCTCACCGGAAACAGGGTTGGATCAGCCCCAGCATTTT
14	TRBJ1-5	few	TRBD1	TRBV19	CASSLLTGNQPQHF	TGTGCCAGTAGTCTCCTGACAGGGAACCAGCCCCAGCATTTT
15	TRBJ2-1	-	TRBD2	TRBV27	CASSSGLAGANEQFF	TGTGCCAGCAGCTCCGGACTAGCGGGGGCCAATGAGCAGTTCTTC
15	TRBJ2-7	once	TRBD1	TRBV4-1	CASSQGWDRIYEQYF	TGCGCCAGCAGCCAAGGGTGGGACAGGATCTACGAGCAGTACTTC
14	TRBJ2-3	-	-	TRBV9	CASSVGGDTDTQYF	TGTGCCAGCAGCGTAGGGGGGGACACAGATACGCAGTATTTT
11	TRBJ1-1	-	TRBD1	TRBV29-1	CSVAGQGAAFF	TGCAGCGTTGCGGGACAGGGCGCAGCTTTCTTT
15	TRBJ2-2	-	-	TRBV28	CASNARNLNTGELFF	TGTGCCAGCAATGCGAGGAACTTGAACACCGGGGAGCTGTTTTTT
15	TRBJ2-7	-	TRBD2	TRBV15	CATSRDRGRVHEQYF	TGTGCCACCAGCAGAGATCGTGGGAGGGTCCACGAGCAGTACTTC
16	TRBJ1-4	-	-	TRBV19	CASSSRGMATNEKLFF	TGTGCCAGTAGTTCGCGGGGAATGGCAACTAATGAAAAACTGTTTTTT
14	TRBJ1-1	-	TRBD1	TRBV11-2	CASSFTGGITEAFF	TGTGCCAGCAGCTTTACAGGGGGTATCACTGAAGCTTTCTTT
17	TRBJ2-2	-	-	TRBV18	CASSPEAGAPNTGELFF	TGTGCCAGCTCACCAGAGGCGGGGGCGCCCAACACCGGGGAGCTGTTTTTT
14	TRBJ1-1	-	-	TRBV2	CASSTTTGNTEAFF	TGTGCCAGCAGTACGACGACAGGGAACACTGAAGCTTTCTTT
15	TRBJ1-2	-	-	TRBV2	CASSNAGTWLDGYTF	TGTGCCAGCAGTAACGCCGGGACATGGCTCGATGGCTACACCTTC
17	TRBJ1-1	-	-	TRBV5-1	CASSFRVFGEKNTEAFF	TGCGCCAGCAGCTTTCGTGTTTTCGGGGAAAAGAACACTGAAGCTTTCTTT
14	TRBJ2-2	-	-	TRBV5-1	CASSIRTNTGELFF	TGCGCCAGCAGCATAAGGACTAACACCGGGGAGCTGTTTTTT
18	TRBJ2-2	-	-	TRBV7-9	CASSLSQGISALTGELFF	TGTGCCAGCAGCTTAAGCCAGGGGATATCGGCCCTAACCGGGGAGCTGTTTTTT
13	TRBJ2-1	-	-	TRBV28	CASSNGVYNEQFF	TGTGCCAGCAGTAACGGGGTCTACAATGAGCAGTTCTTC
15	TRBJ2-7	-	TRBD1	TRBV5-1	CASSQEGQLIYEQYF	TGCGCCAGCAGCCAAGAGGGACAGCTAATCTACGAGCAGTACTTC
16	TRBJ2-1	-	TRBD2	TRBV29-1	CSVGPSPGLAFNEQFF	TGCAGCGTTGGCCCATCTCCGGGACTAGCTTTCAATGAGCAGTTCTTC